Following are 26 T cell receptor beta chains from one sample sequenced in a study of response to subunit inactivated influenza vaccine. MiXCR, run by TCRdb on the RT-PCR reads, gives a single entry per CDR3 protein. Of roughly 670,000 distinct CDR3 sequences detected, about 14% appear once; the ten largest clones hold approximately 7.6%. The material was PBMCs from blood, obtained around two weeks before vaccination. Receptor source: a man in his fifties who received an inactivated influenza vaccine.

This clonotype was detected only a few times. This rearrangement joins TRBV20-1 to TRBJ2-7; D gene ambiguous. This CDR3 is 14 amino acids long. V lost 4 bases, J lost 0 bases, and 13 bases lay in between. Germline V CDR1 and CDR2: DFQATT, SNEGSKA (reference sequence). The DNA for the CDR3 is TGCAGTGCTACCTCGCAGGATTTCTCCTACGAGCAGTACTTC. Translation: CSATSQDFSYEQYF.

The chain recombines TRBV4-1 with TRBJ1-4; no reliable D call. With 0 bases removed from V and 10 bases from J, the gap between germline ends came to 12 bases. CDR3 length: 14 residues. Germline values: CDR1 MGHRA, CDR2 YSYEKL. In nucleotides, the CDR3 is TGCGCCAGCAGCCAAGAGGCCCGGGAGGGAAAACTGTTTTTT. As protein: CASSQEAREGKLFF.

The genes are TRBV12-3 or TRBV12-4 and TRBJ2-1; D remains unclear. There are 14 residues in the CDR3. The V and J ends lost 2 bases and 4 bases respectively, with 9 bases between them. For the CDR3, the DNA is TGTGCCAGCAGTTTATACAGCTATTACAATGAGCAGTTCTTC. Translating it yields CASSLYSYYNEQFF.

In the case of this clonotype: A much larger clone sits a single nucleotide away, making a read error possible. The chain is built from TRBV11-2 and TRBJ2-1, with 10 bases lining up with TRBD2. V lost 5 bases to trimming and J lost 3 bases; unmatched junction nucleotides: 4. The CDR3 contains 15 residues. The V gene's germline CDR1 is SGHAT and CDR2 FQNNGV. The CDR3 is CASSVRLAGYNEQFF. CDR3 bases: TGTGCCAGCAGCGTCAGACTAGCGGGCTACAATGAGCAGTTCTTC. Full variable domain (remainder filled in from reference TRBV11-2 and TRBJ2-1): EAGVAQSPRYKIIEKRQSVAFWCNPISGHATLYWYQQILGQGPKLLIQFQNNGVVDDSQLPKDRFSAERLKGVDSTLKIQPAKLEDSAVYLCASSVRLAGYNEQFFGPGTRLTVL.

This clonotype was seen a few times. The CDR3, as DNA: TGTGCCAGCAGCTCTCCCGGACCCAATGAGCAGTTCTTC. Protein product: CASSSPGPNEQFF. This chain uses TRBV7-2 with TRBJ2-1; D unclear. The length of the CDR3 is 13 residues. Per the germline V gene, CDR1 is SGHTA and CDR2 is FQGNSA. V lost 4 bases, J lost 6 bases, and 10 bases lay in between.

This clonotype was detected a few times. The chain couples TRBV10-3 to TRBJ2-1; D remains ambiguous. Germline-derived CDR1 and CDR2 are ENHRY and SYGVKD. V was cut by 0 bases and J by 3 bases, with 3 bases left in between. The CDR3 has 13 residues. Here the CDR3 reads CAISESLYNEQFF. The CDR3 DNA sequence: TGTGCCATCAGTGAGTCCCTCTACAATGAGCAGTTCTTC.

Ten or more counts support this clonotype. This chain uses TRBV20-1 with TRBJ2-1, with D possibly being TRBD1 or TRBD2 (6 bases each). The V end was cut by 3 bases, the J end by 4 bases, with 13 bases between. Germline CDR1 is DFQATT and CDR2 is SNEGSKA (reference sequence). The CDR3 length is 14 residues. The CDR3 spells CSASHRGPYNEQFF. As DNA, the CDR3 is TGCAGTGCTAGTCACCGGGGGCCGTACAATGAGCAGTTCTTC.

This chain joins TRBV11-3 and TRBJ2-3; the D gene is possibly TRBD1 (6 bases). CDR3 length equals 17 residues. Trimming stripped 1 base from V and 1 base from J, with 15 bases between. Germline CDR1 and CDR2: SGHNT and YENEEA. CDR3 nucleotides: TGTGCCAGCAGCTTAGCGGGACACCCTGGGGGCACAGATACGCAGTATTTT. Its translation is CASSLAGHPGGTDTQYF.

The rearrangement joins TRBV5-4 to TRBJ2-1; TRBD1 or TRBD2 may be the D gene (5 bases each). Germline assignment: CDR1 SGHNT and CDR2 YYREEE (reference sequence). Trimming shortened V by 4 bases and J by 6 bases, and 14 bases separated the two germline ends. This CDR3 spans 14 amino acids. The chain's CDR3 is CASSRDQFSNEQFF. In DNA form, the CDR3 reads TGTGCCAGCAGCAGGGACCAGTTTTCCAATGAGCAGTTCTTC.

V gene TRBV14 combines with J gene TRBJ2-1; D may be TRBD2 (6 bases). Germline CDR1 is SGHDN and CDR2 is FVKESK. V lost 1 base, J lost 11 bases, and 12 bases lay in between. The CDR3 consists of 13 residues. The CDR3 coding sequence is TGTGCCAGCAGCCAAGGGGACGGGAGACAGCAGTTCTTC. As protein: CASSQGDGRQQFF.

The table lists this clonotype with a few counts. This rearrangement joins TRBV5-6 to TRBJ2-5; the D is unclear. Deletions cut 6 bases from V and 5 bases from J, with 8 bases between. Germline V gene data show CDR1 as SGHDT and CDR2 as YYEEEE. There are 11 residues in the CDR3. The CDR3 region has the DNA TGTGCCAGCAAGGGTTCGGAGACCCAGTACTTC. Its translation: CASKGSETQYF.

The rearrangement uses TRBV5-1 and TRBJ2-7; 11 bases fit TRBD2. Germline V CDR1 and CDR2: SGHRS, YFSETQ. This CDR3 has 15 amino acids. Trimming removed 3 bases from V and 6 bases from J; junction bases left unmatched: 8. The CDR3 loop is CASSYRLAGMSEQYF. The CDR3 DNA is TGCGCCAGCAGCTACCGACTAGCGGGAATGAGCGAGCAGTACTTC.

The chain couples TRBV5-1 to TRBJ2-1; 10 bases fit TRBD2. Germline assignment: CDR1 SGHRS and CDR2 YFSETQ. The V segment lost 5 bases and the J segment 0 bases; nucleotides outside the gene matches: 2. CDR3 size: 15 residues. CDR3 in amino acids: CASRASGGSYNEQFF. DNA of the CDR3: TGCGCCAGCAGGGCTAGCGGGGGCTCCTACAATGAGCAGTTCTTC.

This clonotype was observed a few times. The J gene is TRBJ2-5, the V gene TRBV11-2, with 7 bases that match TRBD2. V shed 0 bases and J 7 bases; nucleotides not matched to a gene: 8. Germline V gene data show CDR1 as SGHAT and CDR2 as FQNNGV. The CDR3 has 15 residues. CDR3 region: CASSLETGEGGTQYF. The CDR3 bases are TGTGCCAGCAGCTTAGAGACTGGGGAGGGAGGGACCCAGTACTTC.

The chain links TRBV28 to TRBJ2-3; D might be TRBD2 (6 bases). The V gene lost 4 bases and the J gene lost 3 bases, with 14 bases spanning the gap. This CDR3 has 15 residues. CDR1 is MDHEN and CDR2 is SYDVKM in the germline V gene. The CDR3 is CASSSTRWRTDTQYF. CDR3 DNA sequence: TGTGCCAGCAGTTCGACTAGGTGGAGGACAGATACGCAGTATTTT.

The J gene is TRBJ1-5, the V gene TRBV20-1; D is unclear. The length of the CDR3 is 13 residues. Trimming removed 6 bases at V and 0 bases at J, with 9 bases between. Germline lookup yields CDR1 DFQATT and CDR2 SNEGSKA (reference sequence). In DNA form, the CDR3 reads TGCAGTGCGGTACAATATAGCAATCAGCCCCAGCATTTT. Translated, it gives CSAVQYSNQPQHF.

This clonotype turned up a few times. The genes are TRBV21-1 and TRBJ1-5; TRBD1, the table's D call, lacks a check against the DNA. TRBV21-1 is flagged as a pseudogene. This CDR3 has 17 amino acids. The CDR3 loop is CASSFQSGRGPNQPQHF. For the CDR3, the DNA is TGTGCCAGCAGCTTTCAATCGGGCAGGGGGCCCAATCAGCCCCAGCATTTT.

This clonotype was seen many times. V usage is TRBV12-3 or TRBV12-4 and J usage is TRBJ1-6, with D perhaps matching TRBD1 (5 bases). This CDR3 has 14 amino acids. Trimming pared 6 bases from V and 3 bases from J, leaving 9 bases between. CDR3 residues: CASSPRGYNSPLHF. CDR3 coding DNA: TGTGCCAGCAGCCCTAGGGGCTATAATTCACCCCTCCACTTT.

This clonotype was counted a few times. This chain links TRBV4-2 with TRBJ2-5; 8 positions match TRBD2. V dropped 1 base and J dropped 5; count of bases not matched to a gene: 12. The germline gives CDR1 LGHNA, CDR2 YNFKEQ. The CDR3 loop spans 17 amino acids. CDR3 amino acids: CASSQAGGDNTRETQYF. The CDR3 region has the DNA TGTGCCAGCAGCCAAGCCGGGGGGGACAACACAAGGGAGACCCAGTACTTC.

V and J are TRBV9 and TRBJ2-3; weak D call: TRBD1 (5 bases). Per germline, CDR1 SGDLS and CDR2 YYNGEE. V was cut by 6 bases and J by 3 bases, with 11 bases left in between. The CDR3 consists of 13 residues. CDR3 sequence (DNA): TGTGCCAGCACCAAGACAGATACAGATACGCAGTATTTT. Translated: CASTKTDTDTQYF.

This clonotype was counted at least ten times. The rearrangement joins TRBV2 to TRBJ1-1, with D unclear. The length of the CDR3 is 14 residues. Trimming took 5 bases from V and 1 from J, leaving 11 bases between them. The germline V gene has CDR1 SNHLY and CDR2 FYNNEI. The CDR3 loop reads CASSNKARNTEAFF. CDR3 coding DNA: TGTGCCAGCAGTAATAAAGCTCGGAACACTGAAGCTTTCTTT.

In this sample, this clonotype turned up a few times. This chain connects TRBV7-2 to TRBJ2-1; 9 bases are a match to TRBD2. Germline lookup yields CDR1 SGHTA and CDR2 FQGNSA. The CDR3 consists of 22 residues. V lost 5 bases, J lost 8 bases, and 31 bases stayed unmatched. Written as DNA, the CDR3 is TGTGCCAGCAGCACGAGACTAGCGGAGGGGATTCCGTGGGGCAGACAATGGGATGAGCAGTTCTTC. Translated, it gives CASSTRLAEGIPWGRQWDEQFF.

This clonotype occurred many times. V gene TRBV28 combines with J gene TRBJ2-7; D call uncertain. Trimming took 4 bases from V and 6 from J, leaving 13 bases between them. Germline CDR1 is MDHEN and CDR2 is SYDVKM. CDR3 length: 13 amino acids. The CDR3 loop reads CASSSSLTFEQYF. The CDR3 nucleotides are TGTGCCAGCAGTTCGTCATTGACTTTCGAGCAGTACTTC.

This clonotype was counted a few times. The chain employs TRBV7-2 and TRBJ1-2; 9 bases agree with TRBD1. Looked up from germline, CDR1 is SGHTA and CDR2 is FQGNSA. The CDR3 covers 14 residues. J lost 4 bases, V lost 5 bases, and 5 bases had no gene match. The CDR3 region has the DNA TGTGCCAGCAGCATAACAGGGGGCTCCTATGGCTACACCTTC. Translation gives CASSITGGSYGYTF.

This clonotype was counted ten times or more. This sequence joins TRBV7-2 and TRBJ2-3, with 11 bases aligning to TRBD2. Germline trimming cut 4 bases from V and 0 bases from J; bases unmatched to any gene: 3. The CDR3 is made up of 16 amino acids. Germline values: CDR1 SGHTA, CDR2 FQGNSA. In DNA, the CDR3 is TGTGCCAGCAGCTCCAGGACTAGCGGGAGCACAGATACGCAGTATTTT. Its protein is CASSSRTSGSTDTQYF.

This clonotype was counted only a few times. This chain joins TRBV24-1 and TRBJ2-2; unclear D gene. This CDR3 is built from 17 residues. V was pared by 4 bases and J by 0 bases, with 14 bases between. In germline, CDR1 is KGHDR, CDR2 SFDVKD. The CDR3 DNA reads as TGTGCCACCAGTGACCCTCAGAGGACGGCGAACACCGGGGAGCTGTTTTTT. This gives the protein CATSDPQRTANTGELFF.